Shown below are 26 T cell receptor beta chains from a single sample sequenced in a study of blood T cell repertoires in COVID-19. Method: immunoSEQ multiplex PCR; TCRdb's copy keeps in-frame clones and lacks some. Of some 150,000 clones in the sample, nearly 85% were seen once. The source material was peripheral blood. The receptor source for this set is a human donor in a cohort sampled during active COVID-19.

The CDR3 protein is CASSLGPQGRESPLHF. For the CDR3, the DNA is TGCGCCAGCAGCTTGGGGCCACAGGGAAGGGAATCACCCCTCCACTTT. The V gene is TRBV5-1, the J gene TRBJ1-6, with a tentative D call TRBD1 (6 bases). The germline V gene has CDR1 SGHRS and CDR2 YFSETQ. The V end lost 0 bases, the J end lost 10 bases, and 17 bases lay between the germline ends. CDR3 size: 16 residues.

V usage is TRBV7-8 and J usage is TRBJ2-1; 11 nucleotides match TRBD2. The CDR3 loop spans 17 amino acids. V was clipped by 2 bases and J by 8 bases; unmatched bases: 11. CDR1 and CDR2 (germline): SGHVS, FQNEAQ. The CDR3 loop reads CASSLFFSGRAKDEQFF. The CDR3 region has the DNA TGTGCCAGCAGCTTATTTTTTAGCGGGAGGGCTAAAGATGAGCAGTTCTTC.

V and J are TRBV18 and TRBJ2-1, with D uncertain. The CDR3 spans 15 residues. Trimming shortened V by 1 base and J by 0 bases, and 7 bases separated the two germline ends. CDR1 and CDR2 (germline): KGHSH, LQKENI. The CDR3 is CASSPQSASYNEQFF. CDR3 nucleotide sequence: TGTGCCAGCTCACCACAGAGTGCCTCCTACAATGAGCAGTTCTTC.

The rearrangement joins TRBV5-1 to TRBJ2-3; a weak D match, TRBD1 (6 bases). This CDR3 comprises 14 residues. Germline V CDR1 and CDR2: SGHRS, YFSETQ. V was trimmed by 0 bases and J by 8 bases, leaving 13 bases between them. CDR3 loop: CASSLDRVVFTQYF. CDR3 DNA: TGCGCCAGCAGCTTGGACAGGGTGGTGTTTACGCAGTATTTT.

This chain joins TRBV7-2 and TRBJ1-1; D remains ambiguous. Per the germline V gene, CDR1 is SGHTA and CDR2 is FQGNSA. The CDR3 loop spans 12 amino acids. V was trimmed by 5 bases and J by 5 bases, leaving 9 bases between them. Here the CDR3 reads CASSARWTEAFF. The CDR3 DNA reads TGTGCCAGCAGCGCCCGGTGGACTGAAGCTTTCTTT.

The rearrangement joins TRBV5-1 to TRBJ1-1; a weak D match, TRBD1 (5 bases). Trimming took off 0 bases at V and 7 bases at J, with 13 bases between the two ends. Germline lookup yields CDR1 SGHRS and CDR2 YFSETQ. The CDR3 is 14 amino acids. CDR3 in DNA: TGCGCCAGCAGCTTGGATAGGTGGGGCGATGAAGCTTTCTTT. It translates to CASSLDRWGDEAFF.

The rearrangement joins TRBV15 to TRBJ1-2, with D possibly being TRBD1 (5 bases). Germline CDR1 LNHNV, CDR2 YYDKDF (reference sequence). The CDR3 is made up of 13 amino acids. V lost 0 bases and J lost 8, with 10 bases in between. CDR3 residues: CATSREKAGGYTF. In nucleotides, the CDR3 is TGTGCCACCAGCAGAGAGAAGGCAGGGGGCTACACCTTC.

The rearrangement joins TRBV7-2 to TRBJ2-5; tentatively, D is TRBD1 (5 bases). V dropped 5 bases and J dropped 3 bases, with 19 bases sitting between them. CDR3 length: 16 amino acids. Looked up from germline, CDR1 is SGHTA and CDR2 is FQGNSA. The CDR3 loop reads CASSRTDTLRKETQYF. DNA of the CDR3: TGTGCCAGCAGCCGGACGGACACCTTGAGAAAAGAGACCCAGTACTTC.

This chain uses TRBV19 with TRBJ2-3; D is possibly TRBD2 (5 bases). The V gene's germline CDR1 is LNHDA and CDR2 SQIVND (reference sequence). Trimming stripped 4 bases from V and 6 bases from J, with 14 bases between. The CDR3 runs to 14 residues. This CDR3 is CASSSSDKRDTQYF. CDR3 coding DNA: TGTGCCAGTAGTAGTAGCGATAAGAGGGATACGCAGTATTTT.

The J gene is TRBJ2-3, the V gene TRBV7-8, with TRBD2 matching over 14 bases. The germline CDR1 and CDR2 sequences are SGHVS and FQNEAQ. Unmatched junction bases numbered 5, after V lost 5 bases and J lost 4 bases. The CDR3 is made up of 16 amino acids. The CDR3 DNA sequence: TGTGCCAGCAGCCTCGGACTAGCGGGGGGTCCAGATACGCAGTATTTT. This translates into CASSLGLAGGPDTQYF.

The chain combines TRBV6-2 or TRBV6-3 with TRBJ2-7, with D possibly TRBD1 on 6 matching bases. The CDR3 length is 15 residues. From germline, CDR1 is MNHEY and CDR2 SVGEGT. V was cut by 4 bases and J by 2 bases, with 15 bases left in between. Written as DNA, the CDR3 is TGTGCCAGCAGTTCTACCGGGACATCTACCTACGAGCAGTACGTC. Translation: CASSSTGTSTYEQYV.

The chain joins TRBV7-2 to TRBJ2-7, with TRBD1 identical over 7 bases. Trimming removed 1 base from V and 2 bases from J; junction bases left unmatched: 5. The CDR3 has 15 amino acids. From germline, CDR1 is SGHTA and CDR2 FQGNSA. The chain's CDR3 is CASSLDGQGAYEQYF. CDR3 DNA sequence: TGTGCCAGCAGCTTAGACGGTCAGGGGGCCTACGAGCAGTACTTC.

This chain links TRBV7-3 with TRBJ2-3; weak D call: TRBD1 (6 bases). The CDR3 consists of 13 residues. Deletions cut 4 bases from V and 3 bases from J, with 8 bases between. CDR1 and CDR2 from the germline V gene are SGHTA and FQGTGA. In nucleotides, the CDR3 is TGTGCCAGCAGCTCAGGGGCTACAGATACGCAGTATTTT. This gives the protein CASSSGATDTQYF. Together with reference TRBV7-3 and TRBJ2-3, the CDR3 gives the full variable domain: GAGVSQTPSNKVTEKGKYVELRCDPISGHTALYWYRQSLGQGPEFLIYFQGTGAADDSGLPNDRFFAVRPEGSVSTLKIQRTERGDSAVYLCASSSGATDTQYFGPGTRLTVL.

This clone appeared a few times. This chain joins TRBV5-8 and TRBJ2-1; 11 bases are a match to TRBD2. CDR1 and CDR2 (germline): SGHTS, YDEGEE. The CDR3 has 16 residues. With V trimmed by 2 bases and J by 2 bases, 3 bases remained unmatched. The CDR3 DNA is TGTGCCAGCAGCTTATCTAGCGGGGGGACCTACAATGAGCAGTTCTTC. This sequence encodes CASSLSSGGTYNEQFF.

This rearrangement joins TRBV19 to TRBJ1-5; D remains ambiguous. The CDR3 consists of 14 residues. The V end lost 1 base, the J end lost 1 base, and 5 bases lay between the germline ends. In germline, CDR1 is LNHDA, CDR2 SQIVND (reference sequence). The CDR3 bases are TGTGCCAGTAGTATAGCCAGAAGCAATCAGCCCCAGCATTTT. The encoded protein is CASSIARSNQPQHF.

This chain joins TRBV5-1 and TRBJ2-3; 9 bases are shared with TRBD2. Germline V gene lookup returns CDR1 SGHRS and CDR2 YFSETQ. V trimming: 5 bases; J trimming: 6 bases; junction bases outside the gene matches: 13. The CDR3 spans 16 residues. The CDR3 DNA sequence: TGCGCCAGCAGACTAGGAGCGGGGGGTGTGTCGGATACGCAGTATTTT. Residues: CASRLGAGGVSDTQYF.

This sequence joins TRBV5-1 and TRBJ1-3, with D possibly being TRBD1 (5 bases). V was shortened by 0 bases and J by 0 bases, with 10 bases between the two germline ends. CDR1 is SGHRS, CDR2 YFSETQ, per germline. The CDR3 extends over 16 amino acids. CDR3 sequence: CASSLGGGDSGNTIYF. The CDR3, as DNA: TGCGCCAGCAGCTTGGGCGGGGGGGACTCTGGAAACACCATATATTTT.

The chain recombines TRBV5-1 with TRBJ2-1; maybe TRBD2 (5 bases). This CDR3 spans 14 amino acids. Germline CDR1 SGHRS, CDR2 YFSETQ. V was trimmed by 1 base and J by 5 bases, leaving 10 bases between them. CDR3 DNA sequence: TGCGCCAGCAGCTTGCAAGCGGCTAACAATGAGCAGTTCTTC. Protein: CASSLQAANNEQFF. Full variable domain (missing parts from reference TRBV5-1 and TRBJ2-1): KAGVTQTPRYLIKTRGQQVTLSCSPISGHRSVSWYQQTPGQGLQFLFEYFSETQRNKGNFPGRFSGRQFSNSRSEMNVSTLELGDSALYLCASSLQAANNEQFFGPGTRLTVL.

The V gene is TRBV7-9, the J gene TRBJ2-1; TRBD2 is a possible D gene (5 bases). The CDR3 contains 13 residues. The germline V gene has CDR1 SEHNR and CDR2 FQNEAQ (reference sequence). V shed 0 bases and J shed 9 bases, with 9 bases lying between them. The CDR3 nucleotides read TGTGCCAGCAGCTTAGCGCGGGCCGGTGAGCAGTTCTTC. Its translation: CASSLARAGEQFF.

This clone has only a few counts. The genes are TRBV5-4 and TRBJ1-4; no firm D call. V was pared by 0 bases and J by 7 bases, with 7 bases between. The CDR3 runs to 13 residues. Germline V gene sequence: CDR1 SGHNT, CDR2 YYREEE (reference sequence). CDR3 region: CASSLDRVEKLFF. As DNA, the CDR3 is TGTGCCAGCAGCTTGGACCGGGTTGAAAAACTGTTTTTT.

The genes are TRBV30 and TRBJ2-1; 9 nucleotides agree with TRBD2. The V gene's germline CDR1 is GTSNPN and CDR2 SVGIG (reference sequence). The CDR3 has 13 residues. J lost 15 bases, V lost 2 bases, and 11 bases had no gene match. The CDR3 nucleotides read TGTGCCTGGAGTCAGGGGAGCGGGAGGCCTGGGTTCTTC. As protein: CAWSQGSGRPGFF.

The CDR3, as DNA: TGTGCCAGCAGTGACCCGGGACAGATTGAAGCTTTCTTT. Translating gives CASSDPGQIEAFF. The rearrangement joins TRBV25-1 to TRBJ1-1, with TRBD1 identical over 7 bases. The V and J ends lost 3 bases and 7 bases, in that order; junction bases with no gene match: 5. Looked up from germline, CDR1 is MGHDK and CDR2 is SYGVNS. The CDR3 runs 13 residues.

The J gene is TRBJ1-3, the V gene TRBV13, with 8 bases aligning to TRBD1. Per the germline V gene, CDR1 is PRHDT and CDR2 is FYEKMQ (reference sequence). The V gene end was trimmed by 8 bases and the J gene end by 4 bases; junction bases not matched to a gene: 16. The CDR3 is 17 amino acids. The CDR3 DNA is TGTGCCAGCTCGTCGGACAGGGAAAGGATTTCGGGAAACACCATATATTTT. This codes for CASSSDRERISGNTIYF.

V usage is TRBV18 and J usage is TRBJ2-3; 8 positions match TRBD1. Germline V CDR1 and CDR2: KGHSH, LQKENI. The junction had 6 bases not matched to a gene; V was cut back by 2 bases and J by 2 bases. CDR3 length equals 16 residues. The CDR3 sequence: CASSPAPTGATDTQYF. In DNA form, the CDR3 reads TGTGCCAGCTCACCAGCCCCGACAGGGGCCACAGATACGCAGTATTTT.

The chain links TRBV6-2 or TRBV6-3 to TRBJ2-7; D perhaps matches TRBD2 (5 bases). Germline CDR1 MNHEY, CDR2 SVGEGT. V lost 0 bases and J lost 2, with 8 bases in between. The CDR3 has 14 amino acids. The chain's CDR3 is CASSYSRTAYEQYV. CDR3 DNA: TGTGCCAGCAGTTACTCGAGGACTGCCTACGAGCAGTACGTC.

J is TRBJ1-2 and V is TRBV12-3 or TRBV12-4; D perhaps matches TRBD1 (5 bases). The CDR3 is 13 amino acids. The V end lost 10 bases, the J end lost 0 bases, and 12 bases lay between the germline ends. In DNA, the CDR3 is TGTGCCACAACCCGACAGTCTAACTATGGCTACACCTTC. Its translation is CATTRQSNYGYTF.